This TCR beta chain was captured in a study of blood T cell repertoires in COVID-19. Study as a whole: The origin of the acute and convalescent COVID-19 samples was the United States, Italy and Spain. PBMCs, B-cell-depleted T cells, or T cells provided the cDNA or gDNA that made up the material.

Original handling: Nucleated cell number was recorded as an estimate derived from reference gene primer amplification. Profiled with immunoSEQ multiplex PCR; TCRdb holds only in-frame clones, not every one. Clone size and V and J calls were adopted from that table, with D and trimming inferred from the DNA. Among under 300,000 clones listed, more than 75% were seen once. The germline CDR1 and CDR2 sequences are SGHRS and YFSETQ. The CDR3 length is 15 residues. The V gene lost 4 bases and the J gene lost 2 bases, with 12 bases spanning the gap. The sequenced sample consisted of peripheral blood. This TCR was recovered from a man aged 80 or over with acute or convalescent COVID-19. The chain uses TRBV5-1 and TRBJ2-2, with a weak D call TRBD2 (5 bases). The CDR3, as DNA: TGCGCCAGCAGCCCCGGGGTTGGAAACACCGGGGAGCTGTTTTTT. The encoded protein is CASSPGVGNTGELFF.